These 10 T cell receptor beta chains were all obtained from the same sample, sequenced in a study of blood T cell repertoires in COVID-19. Using immunoSEQ multiplex PCR, the repertoire was profiled, and TCRdb retains in-frame clones only, with some absent. The table has some 90,000 clones, roughly nine tenths seen once. The sequenced sample consisted of peripheral blood. The receptors derive from a man over 45 with acute or convalescent COVID-19.

This sequence joins TRBV10-3 and TRBJ2-3, with D possibly matching TRBD2 (6 bases). The V and J ends lost 3 bases and 2 bases respectively, with 9 bases between them. CDR3 size: 14 residues. In germline, CDR1 is ENHRY, CDR2 SYGVKD. The CDR3 nucleotides read TGTGCCATCAGTGACGGCGGGGACACAGATACGCAGTATTTT. Translation: CAISDGGDTDTQYF.

V and J are TRBV30 and TRBJ2-1; 10 bases line up with TRBD1. Trimming at V came to 4 bases and at J to 4 bases, leaving 10 bases not matched to a gene. Germline lookup yields CDR1 GTSNPN and CDR2 SVGIG (reference sequence). This CDR3 contains 16 residues. CDR3 loop: CAWTGQGSSVYNEQFF. The CDR3 bases are TGTGCCTGGACGGGACAGGGGTCCTCCGTTTACAATGAGCAGTTCTTC.

The chain has TRBV28 and TRBJ2-2; TRBD1 agrees at 7 bases. This CDR3 is built from 16 residues. V was pared by 5 bases and J by 4 bases, with 10 bases of the junction left unmatched. From germline, CDR1 is MDHEN and CDR2 SYDVKM. The CDR3 loop is CASSPGTAQSTGELFF. CDR3 sequence (DNA): TGTGCCAGCAGTCCCGGGACAGCTCAGTCCACCGGGGAGCTGTTTTTT.

A single count supports this clone. V is TRBV24-1 and J is TRBJ1-1, with D perhaps TRBD1 (5 bases). CDR1 and CDR2 from the germline V gene are KGHDR and SFDVKD. The V end was cut by 2 bases, the J end by 5 bases, with 17 bases between. This CDR3 spans 16 amino acids. The CDR3 sequence is CATSDSPPQGRTEAFF. The CDR3, as DNA: TGTGCCACCAGTGATTCCCCCCCCCAGGGTCGGACTGAAGCTTTCTTT.

The chain uses TRBV5-1 and TRBJ1-4; 8 positions match TRBD1. The CDR3 totals 14 residues. The V gene end was trimmed by 4 bases and the J gene end by 3 bases; junction bases not matched to a gene: 2. Germline-derived CDR1 and CDR2 are SGHRS and YFSETQ. The CDR3: CASSLTGANEKLFF. CDR3 nucleotide sequence: TGCGCCAGCAGCCTGACAGGGGCTAATGAAAAACTGTTTTTT. Full variable domain (outside the CDR3, taken from reference TRBV5-1 and TRBJ1-4): KAGVTQTPRYLIKTRGQQVTLSCSPISGHRSVSWYQQTPGQGLQFLFEYFSETQRNKGNFPGRFSGRQFSNSRSEMNVSTLELGDSALYLCASSLTGANEKLFFGSGTQLSVL.

V is TRBV5-6 and J is TRBJ2-7, with TRBD1 as a possible D gene (7 bases). With 4 bases removed from V and 7 bases from J, the gap between germline ends came to 24 bases. The CDR3 has 16 residues. Germline V gene data show CDR1 as SGHDT and CDR2 as YYEEEE. CDR3 sequence (DNA): TGTGCCAGCAGCCTGCCGACGGGGGCAGGGGGGAGGGAGCAGTACTTC. Its translation: CASSLPTGAGGREQYF.

The chain combines TRBV2 with TRBJ2-1; 8 bases agree with TRBD2. The germline V gene has CDR1 SNHLY and CDR2 FYNNEI. V lost 0 bases, J lost 6 bases, and 10 bases stayed unmatched. The CDR3 covers 17 residues. In DNA form, the CDR3 reads TGTGCCAGCAGTGAAGCGAACCGGGGGGGCCAGTTCAATGAGCAGTTCTTC. This codes for CASSEANRGGQFNEQFF.

This rearrangement joins TRBV6-1 to TRBJ1-2; D possibly corresponds to TRBD1 (6 bases). Per the germline V gene, CDR1 is MNHNS and CDR2 is SASEGT. V gave up 2 bases and J gave up 8 bases, with 9 bases separating them. The CDR3 runs 12 residues. CDR3 DNA: TGTGCCAGCAGTGAACAGGGGAGCGGCTACACCTTC. This codes for CASSEQGSGYTF.

J is TRBJ1-3 and V is TRBV19; the match to TRBD1 covers 7 bases. The CDR3 runs to 13 residues. Germline V gene data show CDR1 as LNHDA and CDR2 as SQIVND (reference sequence). V lost 10 bases and J lost 2; bases outside the gene matches: 5. CDR3 amino acids: CATGGQAGNTIYF. In DNA, the CDR3 is TGTGCCACTGGCGGACAGGCTGGAAACACCATATATTTT.

The chain combines TRBV14 with TRBJ1-2, with a tentative D call TRBD1 (6 bases). The CDR3 totals 15 residues. CDR1 and CDR2 from the germline V gene are SGHDN and FVKESK. With 0 bases removed from V and 0 bases from J, the gap between germline ends came to 8 bases. The CDR3 DNA is TGTGCCAGCAGCCAAGAGGGGGCTCCTAACTATGGCTACACCTTC. Its protein is CASSQEGAPNYGYTF.